The clone carrying this T cell receptor (beta chain) occurred a few times. Antigen specificity is unknown. A read error may produce the germline difference seen at one junction end. Before thyroid surgery, none of the patients had received any treatment. This record belongs to a study of metastatic and nonmetastatic thyroid tumors. Study-wide background: Repertoires from blood and tumor or nodule tissue of malignant and benign thyroid patients were compared. General study findings and limits: Relative to benign nodules, malignant thyroid tumors were reportedly characterized by significantly elevated TCR beta diversity in blood and tumor.

Original handling: Differences in CDR3 between clinicopathological groups were drawn on to build a classifier intended to discriminate distant-metastatic papillary thyroid cancer patients. TCRdb re-called clones from the PCR reads using MiXCR. The V and J calls and clone size come from TCRdb's table, not from the authors' own analysis. This table holds approximately 14,000 clones, about 32% found once. CDR3 length: 14 residues. Germline V CDR1 and CDR2: MDHEN, SYDVKM. The sequencing input was tumor tissue. The source of this sequence is a male donor with papillary thyroid cancer or a benign thyroid nodule (not recorded which). Some clones in this sample may be carry-over from other donors' samples. The chain recombines TRBV28 with TRBJ2-1; maybe TRBD1 (5 bases). This CDR3 reads CAISSPTVTNEQFF. In DNA form, the CDR3 reads TGTGCCATCAGTTCCCCGACAGTGACCAATGAGCAGTTCTTC.